This section outlines one T cell receptor (beta chain) sequence together with its context. Its antigen remains undetermined. Base-call qualities are not available, and no considerably larger clone is one nucleotide away. CDR1 and CDR2, per the germline V gene, are SGHDT and YYEEEE. V drops 4 bases and J drops 4 bases, leaving 15 bases in between. The CDR3 has 15 amino acids, counting the end cysteine and phenylalanine. This entry keeps only the CDR3 DNA: 45 bases, framed from base 1. The record originates from a study of T cell responses to AZD1222 COVID-19 vaccine (dated by TCRdb to the early 2020s). About the study as a whole: AZD1222 recipients whose second dose came at about 4 weeks and those whose second dose came at about 12 weeks were combined into one group, since spike-specific TCR depth and breadth did not differ between the two schedules. TCR sequencing covered over 230 trial participants: 200 to 220 given two doses of AZD1222 and around 26 given two doses of MenACWY control vaccine. Trial participants were enrolled into age subgroups of 18-55, 56-69 and 70-plus years, which contained around 150, 28 and 57 TCR-sequenced participants, respectively.

The meaning of the sample's time point label: baseline before first vaccination. Samples from vaccinated people were obtained from the UK trials COV001 and COV002, which included a single-blind randomized controlled phase 2/3 trial of AZD1222 (ChAdOx1 nCoV-19) in healthy adults. For TCRbeta chain sequencing, PBMC samples from trial participants were taken at day 0 and at day 28 after the second dose. Overall study results and their limits: The 56-69-year group was small, and its depth increase did not reach significance, likely because of low power. CD4 TCRs associated with the vaccine covered the entire spike protein, and the dominant responses were in regions 160-218 and 743-854. A significant rise in spike-specific TCR breadth and depth was observed after two AZD1222 doses relative to day 0 and relative to MenACWY recipients. Because no day 14 peak-response samples were available, repertoires were characterized only after the peak T cell response. Participants were mostly white British and included more females than males, and it was suggested by the authors that clonal diversity may have been underestimated. Epitopes outside the regions mutated in the B.1.351 and B.1.1.7 variants were reportedly recognized by nearly half of the unique spike-specific TCRs. Conclusions about previously exposed vaccinees were limited because only six AZD1222 recipients were SARS-CoV-2 seropositive at baseline.

The CDR3 regions of human TCRbeta chains were analyzed by immunosequencing. Concerning the study's data processing: TCRs in the repertoires were matched against a reference library of SARS-CoV-2-specific TCRs that had been generated with the MIRA antigen-specificity platform. Breadth meant the fraction of unique TCRs that were SARS-CoV-2-associated, whereas depth meant the fraction of total T cells that were SARS-CoV-2-associated. Using the MIRA data, each spike-specific TCR was assigned both to the spike region to which the TCR was reactive and to a CD4 or CD8 class. Log10-transformed breadth and depth values were compared by one-way ANOVA with Sidak's multiple comparisons tests. Here the immuneACCESS table is served through TCRdb, limited to in-frame sequences with V and J called. Missing clones are a known gap in these copies; in checked studies unresolved V genes cover under half, and the rest lacks a known reason. V and J calls and clone size are given by that table; D and trimming were obtained from the DNA. In this sample the table shows 100,000 or so clones, 85% to 90% of which occur a single time. In total, the top ten clones hold roughly 3% of the sample.

The material was peripheral blood, obtained on day 0 of AZD1222 vaccination. The V and J segments used are TRBV5-6 and TRBJ1-5; the D gene remains uncertain. The source of this sequence is an adult in good health. The CDR3 region has the sequence CASSPRPERNQPQHF. The bases are TGTGCCAGCAGCCCCAGACCCGAGCGGAATCAGCCCCAGCATTTT.